Included here is one T cell receptor beta chain sequence, with context. Its antigen is unidentified. Trimming cost V 3 bases and J 5 bases, with 16 bases left between them. Per the germline V gene, CDR1 is SGHTA and CDR2 is FQGNSA. The CDR3 contains 15 residues. The data stem from a study of T cell responses to AZD1222 COVID-19 vaccine. Study-wide context: Samples with a second dose at about 4 or about 12 weeks were pooled together. Overall study results and limits: Donor demographics were predominantly white British with a female majority; clonal diversity may be underestimated. Only a handful of individuals given AZD1222 were seropositive at baseline.

Profiled with immunoSEQ multiplex PCR; TCRdb holds only in-frame clones, not every one. There are some 150,000 clones in the sample; roughly 90% occur only once, and 1.5% to 2% lies in the top ten. The sequence came from an adult in good health. The chain carries TRBV7-2 and TRBJ2-5; possibly TRBD2 for D (6 bases). The sequenced sample was peripheral blood, obtained on day 0 of AZD1222 vaccination. This CDR3 is CASSLFGVGSETQYF. CDR3 sequence (DNA): TGTGCCAGCAGCTTGTTCGGGGTCGGGAGTGAGACCCAGTACTTC.